What follows describes a single T cell receptor (beta chain). In the source study's methods: Nucleated cell number was recorded as an estimate derived from reference gene primer amplification. Measured with immunoSEQ multiplex PCR; TCRdb has only the in-frame clones, and not every one. V and J calls and clone size are those listed in that table; D and trimming were worked out from the DNA. This sample has about half a million clones, with approximately 85% found just once. These data originate in a study of blood T cell repertoires in COVID-19. Germline loops: CDR1 MNHEY, CDR2 SMNVEV (reference sequence). Trimming left V 7 bases short and J 5 bases short, with 18 bases between. The CDR3 totals 16 residues.

This receptor was identified in a human donor in a cohort sampled during active COVID-19. This sequence joins TRBV27 and TRBJ1-6; D is uncertain. Sequencing input: peripheral blood. Written as DNA, the CDR3 is TGTGCCAGCAAAAAAACCCAGGCAGTCGATAATTCACCCCTCCACTTT. This encodes CASKKTQAVDNSPLHF.